This T cell receptor beta chain was identified during a study of shared clonotypes between healthy human individuals. At the level of the study: Three CD4 naive, three CD4 memory, two CD8 naive and one CD8 memory plate were used per donor.

Sequencing was performed with immunoSEQ multiplex PCR; in TCRdb, only in-frame clones are kept and a portion is missing. Among hundreds of thousands of clones listed, 73% were seen once. To note about this clone: As yet, its antigen is unknown.

Trimming took 3 bases from V and 0 from J; bases not matched to a gene: 9. Germline V lookup: CDR1 MGHDK, CDR2 SYGVNS. This CDR3 spans 18 amino acids. The study, taken as a whole, reports: Shared clonotypes: 4.5% to 6% naive CD4, around 4% naive CD8, around 2.2% memory CD4, 0.4% memory CD8.

The clonotype comes from a woman in her twenties or thirties in good health. The V call is TRBV25-1, the J call TRBJ2-1, with TRBD1 identical over 9 bases. The sample was memory CD4+ T cells sorted from blood. Subset given: CD45RA-negative fraction. The DNA for the CDR3 is TGTGCCAGCAGTGATCTAGGACAGGGGATTAGCTCCTACAATGAGCAGTTCTTC. The encoded protein is CASSDLGQGISSYNEQFF.